This TCR beta chain was profiled in a study of T-cell memory formation after mild COVID-19. At the level of the study: Clusters of TCRs were largely donor specific.

This CDR3 spans 17 amino acids. V was pared by 5 bases and J by 0 bases, with 17 bases between. It was 5'RACE with constant-segment primers that produced the TCR alpha and TCR beta cDNA libraries, which carried sample barcodes and UMIs. Using its own MiXCR run on the 5' RACE reads, TCRdb lists one record per CDR3 protein. The repertoire holds 450,000 to 650,000 distinct CDR3 sequences, with roughly 18% as singletons. Comments on this clonotype: Its antigen remains unidentified.

Study findings and constraints: CD4/CD8 balance characterized clones contracting day 15 to 85, and CD4+ skew characterized later expanders. A second wave of clones peaked on day 37, and their SARS-CoV-2 specificity went unconfirmed.

V is TRBV12-3 or TRBV12-4 and J is TRBJ1-3; tentative D call: TRBD1 (5 bases). The sequence was collected from an adult woman who had mild COVID-19 (a few samples of this study predate the infection). Cell type and time point are not known. Specimen: PBMCs or a T cell subset sorted from them (not recorded which). The CDR3 coding sequence is TGTGCCAGCAGTGGATCGCTAGACAGCAGCTCTGGAAACACCATATATTTT. Translation: CASSGSLDSSSGNTIYF.